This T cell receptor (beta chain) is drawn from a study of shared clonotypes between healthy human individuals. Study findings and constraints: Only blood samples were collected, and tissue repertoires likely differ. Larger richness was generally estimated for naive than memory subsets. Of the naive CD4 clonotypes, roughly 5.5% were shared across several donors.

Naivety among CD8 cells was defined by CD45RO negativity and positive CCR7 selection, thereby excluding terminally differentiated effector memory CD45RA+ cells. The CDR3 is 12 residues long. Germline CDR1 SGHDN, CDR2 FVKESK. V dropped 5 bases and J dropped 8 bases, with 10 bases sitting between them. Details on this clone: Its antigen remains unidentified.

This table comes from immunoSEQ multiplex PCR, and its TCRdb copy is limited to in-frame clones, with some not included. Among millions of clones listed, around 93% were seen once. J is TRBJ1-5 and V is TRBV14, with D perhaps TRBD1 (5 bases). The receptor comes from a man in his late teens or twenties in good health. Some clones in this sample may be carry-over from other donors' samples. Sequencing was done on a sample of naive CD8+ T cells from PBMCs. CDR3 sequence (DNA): TGTGCCAGCAGCTGGGGGGGGGAGCCCCAGCATTTT. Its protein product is CASSWGGEPQHF.